This T cell receptor beta chain was recorded in a study of blood T cells in healthy people across ages. It was with a sample-barcoded 5' primer and a J-beta primer mix that a second PCR of about 7 to 12 cycles was run. A single record per CDR3 protein comes from TCRdb applying MiXCR to the 5' RACE reads. Of about 1.8 million distinct CDR3 sequences listed, around 50% are singletons. The clonotype originates from a woman in her thirties or forties in good health. The sample comprised blood.

Here the CDR3 DNA reads TGTGCCAGCAGTGGGGGGACTCTAGCTTTCTTT. Translated, it gives CASSGGTLAFF. The chain uses TRBV25-1 and TRBJ1-1; tentative D call: TRBD1 (5 bases). The CDR3 contains 11 residues. The V gene's germline CDR1 is MGHDK and CDR2 SYGVNS. With 4 bases removed from V and 10 bases from J, the gap between germline ends came to 10 bases.